This entry lists 28 T cell receptor beta chains sequenced from one sample in a study of neurological immune-mediated disorders. TCRdb itself ran the 5' RACE reads through MiXCR, one entry per CDR3 protein. The table has roughly 49,000 distinct CDR3 sequences, roughly 13% seen once. Time point meaning: longitudinal time-point 3. Sample: PBMCs. Receptor source: a male donor with HTLV-1-associated myelopathy (HAM/TSP).

Ten or more counts support this clonotype. The rearrangement uses TRBV29-1 and TRBJ1-4, with D unclear. Trimming removed 4 bases from V and 7 bases from J, with 10 bases in between. CDR3 length equals 12 residues. Germline-derived CDR1 and CDR2 are SQVTM and ANQGSEA. CDR3 sequence: CSVGRTGEKLFF. As DNA, the CDR3 is TGCAGCGTTGGTAGGACTGGTGAAAAACTGTTTTTT.

This clonotype was seen repeatedly, ten times or more. This chain connects TRBV7-3 to TRBJ2-2; TRBD2 agrees at 13 bases. This CDR3 spans 19 amino acids. Trimming removed 5 bases from V and 5 bases from J; junction bases left unmatched: 14. CDR1 and CDR2 (germline): SGHTA, FQGTGA. The CDR3 region is CASSLTRTSGGLSTGELFF. The CDR3 region has the DNA TGTGCCAGCAGCCTCACCCGGACTAGCGGGGGATTGAGTACCGGGGAGCTGTTTTTT.

This clonotype was counted ten times or more. This sequence joins TRBV29-1 and TRBJ2-1; 7 bases line up with TRBD1. The J segment lost 0 bases and the V segment lost 6 bases, leaving 8 bases of the junction unmatched. CDR1 and CDR2 (germline): SQVTM, ANQGSEA. There are 15 residues in the CDR3. In nucleotides, the CDR3 is TGCAGCGTGCCAAAGGGGGCGAGCTCCTACAATGAGCAGTTCTTC. Encoded protein: CSVPKGASSYNEQFF.

The sample holds many counts of this clonotype. The V call is TRBV6-6, the J call TRBJ2-7; D is ambiguous. CDR3 length equals 12 residues. Trimming stripped 6 bases from V and 1 base from J, with 7 bases between. CDR1 MNHNY and CDR2 SVGAGI come from the germline V gene (reference sequence). The CDR3 DNA sequence: TGTGCCAGCAGGGTCGGGTCCTACGAGCAGTACTTC. It translates to CASRVGSYEQYF.

The rearrangement joins TRBV28 to TRBJ2-2; D assignment may be TRBD1 or TRBD2 (5 bases each). Germline V gene sequence: CDR1 MDHEN, CDR2 SYDVKM. The CDR3 loop spans 14 amino acids. Trimming stripped 6 bases from V and 5 bases from J, with 13 bases between. CDR3 sequence reads: CASRRTWGTGELFF. The CDR3 DNA reads TGTGCCAGCAGGCGCACTTGGGGGACCGGGGAGCTGTTTTTT.

This clonotype came up many times. This sequence joins TRBV5-1 and TRBJ2-5, with D tentatively TRBD1 (5 bases). Trimming stripped 4 bases from V and 7 bases from J, with 20 bases between. This CDR3 contains 15 residues. Germline CDR1 reads SGHRS; CDR2 reads YFSETQ. In DNA form, the CDR3 reads TGCGCCAGCAGCAACGTTCGGACAACGGACGGGACCCAGTACTTC. It codes for CASSNVRTTDGTQYF.

This clonotype was found many times. The chain couples TRBV7-6 to TRBJ1-6; tentatively, D is TRBD1 (5 bases). Between the trimmed V and J ends, which lost 1 base and 10 bases, there was a span of 8 bases. This CDR3 is built from 13 residues. Germline loops: CDR1 SGHVS, CDR2 FNYEAQ. The CDR3 loop reads CASSLGQISPLHF. The DNA of the CDR3 is TGTGCCAGCAGCTTAGGACAGATCTCACCCCTCCACTTT.

At least ten counts were recorded for this clonotype. This sequence joins TRBV25-1 and TRBJ2-2; 7 bases line up with TRBD1. The germline gives CDR1 MGHDK, CDR2 SYGVNS. Trimming at V came to 4 bases and at J to 7 bases, leaving 12 bases not matched to a gene. The CDR3 contains 16 residues. CDR3 DNA: TGTGCCAGCAGTGCAGCACCCAGACAGGGAGTCGGGGAGCTGTTTTTT. This sequence encodes CASSAAPRQGVGELFF.

A word on this clonotype: A much larger clone lies one base from this, so it may be a read error. The chain uses TRBV15 and TRBJ2-7, with TRBD1 identical over 8 bases. This CDR3 contains 16 residues. The V and J ends lost 3 bases and 1 base, in that order; junction bases with no gene match: 8. Germline V gene lookup returns CDR1 LNHNV and CDR2 YYDKDF (reference sequence). The CDR3 DNA reads as TGTGCCACCAGCAGTACCTGGACAGGGATTTCCTACGAGCAGTACTTC. This codes for CATSSTWTGISYEQYF.

The count of this clonotype is one. The genes are TRBV20-1 and TRBJ2-1, with D tentatively TRBD2 (5 bases). Trimming took off 4 bases at V and 6 bases at J, with 7 bases between the two ends. This CDR3 has 11 amino acids. CDR1 and CDR2 from the germline V gene are DFQATT and SNEGSKA (reference sequence). The CDR3 DNA reads as TGCAGTGCTACGGAGGCCAATGAGCAGTTCTTC. This translates into CSATEANEQFF.

Within the sample, this clonotype is medium-sized. V usage is TRBV20-1 and J usage is TRBJ2-3, with 14 bases that match TRBD2. The CDR3 has 15 residues. V gave up 6 bases and J gave up 2 bases; unmatched junction bases: 4. Per germline, CDR1 DFQATT and CDR2 SNEGSKA (reference sequence). The CDR3 DNA is TGCAGTGCCCGACTAGCGGGGGGGCCCACAGATACGCAGTATTTT. Protein sequence: CSARLAGGPTDTQYF.

V gene TRBV20-1 combines with J gene TRBJ2-5, with 8 bases matching TRBD2. CDR3 length: 16 residues. V was pared by 4 bases and J by 0 bases, with 10 bases of the junction left unmatched. The germline V gene encodes CDR1 DFQATT and CDR2 SNEGSKA (reference sequence). CDR3 DNA: TGCAGTGCTAACCCCCGTGCGGGGGGAAACCAAGAGACCCAGTACTTC. It is translated as CSANPRAGGNQETQYF.

This clonotype was seen a handful of times. The chain uses TRBV7-6 and TRBJ2-3, with D possibly matching TRBD2 (5 bases). The CDR3 contains 12 residues. Trimming stripped 4 bases from V and 9 bases from J, with 11 bases between. CDR1 is SGHVS and CDR2 is FNYEAQ in the germline V gene. CDR3 in DNA: TGTGCCAGCAGCTCCCTAGCACGGACGCAGTATTTT. Its translation is CASSSLARTQYF.

This clonotype has a count of ten or more. V usage is TRBV7-9 and J usage is TRBJ1-4; TRBD1 matches at 9 bases. The germline V gene has CDR1 SEHNR and CDR2 FQNEAQ (reference sequence). V lost 4 bases, J lost 13 bases, and 16 bases stayed unmatched. This CDR3 spans 16 amino acids. CDR3 sequence (DNA): TGTGCCAGCAGCTCCGCACCGGACAGGGGCCTGCTGAGACTGTTTTTT. Its translation: CASSSAPDRGLLRLFF.

Many counts were recorded for this clonotype. This rearrangement joins TRBV7-3 to TRBJ2-1, with 9 bases aligning to TRBD1. Germline CDR1 and CDR2: SGHTA and FQGTGA. V lost 4 bases, J lost 6 bases, and 16 bases stayed unmatched. The CDR3 sequence is 18 residues long. The CDR3 is CASSWRPVPGQGVNEQFF. In nucleotides, the CDR3 is TGTGCCAGCAGCTGGCGACCTGTACCGGGACAGGGAGTCAATGAGCAGTTCTTC.

In this sample, this clonotype turned up many times. The chain combines TRBV5-1 with TRBJ2-7; D is possibly TRBD1 or TRBD2 (5 bases each). Germline assignment: CDR1 SGHRS and CDR2 YFSETQ. The V gene lost 1 base and the J gene lost 3 bases, with 11 bases spanning the gap. The CDR3 is made up of 14 amino acids. CDR3 in amino acids: CASSLSGPGYEQYF. CDR3 sequence (DNA): TGCGCCAGCAGCTTGTCGGGGCCCGGCTACGAGCAGTACTTC.

This clonotype was seen at least ten times. The chain carries TRBV7-8 and TRBJ1-5; no firm D call. CDR1 and CDR2 (germline): SGHVS, FQNEAQ. The CDR3 covers 14 residues. Trimming cost V 5 bases and J 9 bases, with 17 bases left between them. The CDR3 is CASSPGLRDGPQHF. In DNA, the CDR3 is TGTGCCAGCAGCCCCGGGCTCCGGGATGGGCCCCAGCATTTT.

In this sample, this clonotype turned up many times. The rearrangement links TRBV5-1 to TRBJ2-5; a possible D gene is TRBD2 (7 bases). Germline V gene lookup returns CDR1 SGHRS and CDR2 YFSETQ. V was pared by 0 bases and J by 3 bases, with 12 bases between. The length of the CDR3 is 15 residues. The CDR3 is CASSLGGGPEETQYF. The DNA of the CDR3 is TGCGCCAGCAGCTTGGGGGGGGGGCCGGAAGAGACCCAGTACTTC.

The table lists this clonotype with many counts. In nucleotides, the CDR3 is TGCGCCAGCAGCCAAGATTACGGCGGGGGGGAACGGGCTACTACGCAGTATTTT. This encodes CASSQDYGGGERATTQYF. The chain is built from TRBV4-3 and TRBJ2-3, with 9 bases fitting TRBD2. V dropped 0 bases and J dropped 8; count of bases not matched to a gene: 15. Germline V CDR1 and CDR2: LGHNA, YSLEER. The CDR3 runs 18 residues.

As regards this clonotype: The DNA is omitted, as the CDR3 cannot be located on it reliably, and the CDR3 follows TCRdb's listing. This rearrangement joins TRBV6-2 or TRBV6-3 to TRBJ1-1; whether TRBD1, the table's D call, matches the DNA was not checked. The CDR3 has 23 residues if both end residues are counted. Germline assignment: CDR1 MNHEY and CDR2 SVGEGT. The CDR3 reads CASTNQTSMYLCASSFPYTEAFF.

This clonotype was detected many times. V usage is TRBV11-2 and J usage is TRBJ1-1, with a weak D call TRBD1 (5 bases). Germline V gene lookup returns CDR1 SGHAT and CDR2 FQNNGV. Trimming cost V 3 bases and J 3 bases, with 5 bases left between them. The CDR3 runs to 12 residues. DNA of the CDR3: TGTGCCAGCAGCTTGGGGGACACTGAAGCTTTCTTT. Its translation: CASSLGDTEAFF.

This clonotype was found many times. V gene TRBV7-6 combines with J gene TRBJ2-1; 11 bases fit TRBD1. V lost 5 bases and J lost 13; bases outside the gene matches: 13. The CDR3 totals 15 residues. Germline CDR1 reads SGHVS; CDR2 reads FNYEAQ. The CDR3 sequence is CASSPRTGGGLRQFF. CDR3 sequence (DNA): TGTGCCAGCAGCCCCCGGACAGGGGGCGGTTTAAGACAGTTCTTC.

This clonotype was observed at least ten times. The chain joins TRBV25-1 to TRBJ1-2, with a possible D match to TRBD1 (5 bases). Between the trimmed V and J ends, which lost 5 bases and 4 bases, there was a span of 14 bases. CDR1 MGHDK and CDR2 SYGVNS come from the germline V gene. The length of the CDR3 is 14 residues. As DNA, the CDR3 is TGTGCCAGCAGTACTATGGGGGGTTCCTATGGCTACACCTTC. It specifies CASSTMGGSYGYTF.

This clonotype has a count of ten or more. V gene TRBV29-1 combines with J gene TRBJ1-6, with 9 bases aligning to TRBD1. Trimming at V came to 6 bases and at J to 9 bases, leaving 6 bases not matched to a gene. This CDR3 has 13 amino acids. Germline CDR1 and CDR2: SQVTM and ANQGSEA. The CDR3 loop reads CSVGTGQGSPLHF. Here the CDR3 DNA reads TGCAGCGTGGGGACAGGGCAGGGTTCACCCCTCCACTTT.

This clonotype was picked up many times. V and J are TRBV7-2 and TRBJ2-2; maybe TRBD1 (5 bases). The CDR3 sequence is 14 residues long. Trimming pared 1 base from V and 6 bases from J, leaving 9 bases between. The germline V gene has CDR1 SGHTA and CDR2 FQGNSA. The CDR3 is CASSLEGIAGELFF. In DNA, the CDR3 is TGTGCCAGCAGCTTAGAGGGGATCGCCGGGGAGCTGTTTTTT.

This clonotype appeared many times. V and J are TRBV20-1 and TRBJ1-6; D ambiguous. The CDR3 is 15 amino acids. Trimming stripped 1 base from V and 0 bases from J, with 7 bases between. In germline, CDR1 is DFQATT, CDR2 SNEGSKA (reference sequence). The CDR3 nucleotides are TGCAGTGCTAGAGCACTGAGCTCCTATAATTCACCCCTCCACTTT. Amino acids: CSARALSSYNSPLHF.

This clonotype appeared a few times. This chain joins TRBV5-1 and TRBJ2-3; the D gene is possibly TRBD2 (5 bases). Germline CDR1 is SGHRS and CDR2 is YFSETQ. The CDR3 contains 16 residues. The V end lost 0 bases, the J end lost 0 bases, and 11 bases lay between the germline ends. CDR3 DNA sequence: TGCGCCAGCAGCTTGGATTCGCGGGCAAGCACAGATACGCAGTATTTT. Translating gives CASSLDSRASTDTQYF.

This clonotype was counted ten times or more. V usage is TRBV7-6 and J usage is TRBJ2-5; no reliable D call. V lost 1 base, J lost 1 base, and 10 bases lay in between. The CDR3 has 15 amino acids. Germline CDR1 reads SGHVS; CDR2 reads FNYEAQ. The CDR3 nucleotides are TGTGCCAGCAGCTTAGGATTACAGCTCCAAGAGACCCAGTACTTC. This gives the protein CASSLGLQLQETQYF.